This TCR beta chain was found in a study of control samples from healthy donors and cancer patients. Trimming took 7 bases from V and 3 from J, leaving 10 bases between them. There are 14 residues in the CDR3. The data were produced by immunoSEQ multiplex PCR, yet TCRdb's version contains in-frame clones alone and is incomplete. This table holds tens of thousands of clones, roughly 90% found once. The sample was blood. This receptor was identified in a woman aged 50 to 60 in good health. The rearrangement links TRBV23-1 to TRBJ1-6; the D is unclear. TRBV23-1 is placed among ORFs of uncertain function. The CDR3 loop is CASMAANYNSPLHF. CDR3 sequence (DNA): TGCGCCAGCATGGCAGCGAACTATAATTCACCCCTCCACTTT.